The 29 T cell receptor beta chains below were found in one sample sequenced in a study of Graves' ophthalmopathy and Graves' hyperthyroidism. Amplification from RNA transcripts yielded the TCR beta CDR3 regions. Scientists carried out first-round RT-PCR using HTBI primers and then a second-round multiplex PCR. From the multiplex PCR reads, TCRdb called clonotypes with MiXCR, one entry per CDR3 protein. The data contain more than 1,000,000 distinct CDR3 sequences, about two fifths of them singletons. The material sequenced was peripheral blood or thyroid tissue (not recorded which). The receptors derive from an adult man with Graves' hyperthyroidism.

The sample holds one count of this clonotype. No conserved phenylalanine or tryptophan is present at the end of the CDR3, so a read error is the likely explanation. J is TRBJ2-7 and V is TRBV20-1; the D gene is possibly TRBD2 (5 bases). Trimming pared 1 base from V and 3 bases from J, leaving 16 bases between. Germline V gene lookup returns CDR1 DFQATT and CDR2 SNEGSKA (reference sequence). This CDR3 has 15 residues. CDR3 nucleotides: TGCAGTGCTAGAGGGGGATCAGCGGTCAGCTACGAGCAGTACCTC. As protein: CSARGGSAVSYEQYL.

This clonotype was seen at least ten times. J is TRBJ2-2 and V is TRBV20-1, with 7 nucleotides matching TRBD2. The CDR3 length is 14 residues. CDR1 is DFQATT, CDR2 SNEGSKA, per germline (reference sequence). The J segment lost 6 bases and the V segment lost 6 bases, leaving 10 bases of the junction unmatched. The chain's CDR3 is CSAKGSAGAGELFF. DNA of the CDR3: TGCAGTGCCAAGGGATCGGCGGGGGCCGGGGAGCTGTTTTTT.

This clonotype appeared many times. The rearrangement links TRBV10-1 to TRBJ1-5; 8 bases are shared with TRBD1. This CDR3 spans 17 amino acids. Germline values: CDR1 WNHNN, CDR2 SYGVQD (reference sequence). V gave up 2 bases and J gave up 0 bases; unmatched junction bases: 6. CDR3 DNA sequence: TGCGCCAGCAGTGAGGGACAGGGCGTCGATAGCAATCAGCCCCAGCATTTT. This gives the protein CASSEGQGVDSNQPQHF.

The rearrangement uses TRBV7-9 and TRBJ1-6; no clear D. V gave up 5 bases and J gave up 8 bases, with 13 bases separating them. The CDR3 has 14 amino acids. CDR1 SEHNR and CDR2 FQNEAQ come from the germline V gene (reference sequence). The CDR3 nucleotides are TGTGCCAGCAGCCGCCTTGGAGTGGATTCACCCCTCCACTTT. This encodes CASSRLGVDSPLHF.

The chain employs TRBV19 and TRBJ1-5, with a possible D match to TRBD1 (5 bases). Trimming cost V 3 bases and J 7 bases, with 13 bases left between them. The CDR3 sequence is 14 residues long. Germline lookup yields CDR1 LNHDA and CDR2 SQIVND (reference sequence). The CDR3 loop is CASSIRGGGQPQHF. Written as DNA, the CDR3 is TGTGCCAGTAGTATCCGTGGGGGAGGGCAGCCCCAGCATTTT.

This clonotype was picked up a small number of times. V is TRBV30 and J is TRBJ1-6; 8 positions agree with TRBD1. Looked up from germline, CDR1 is GTSNPN and CDR2 is SVGIG (reference sequence). The junction had 8 bases not matched to a gene; V was cut back by 3 bases and J by 7 bases. The CDR3 runs to 15 residues. The DNA for the CDR3 is TGTGCCTGGAGGACTGGAGGACAGGGAAATTCACCCCTCCACTTT. It codes for CAWRTGGQGNSPLHF.

This clonotype was seen at least ten times. A far larger clone is just one base off, so this is likely a read error. The chain is built from TRBV13 and TRBJ1-1; D uncertain. CDR3 length equals 13 residues. V shed 2 bases and J shed 1 base, with 5 bases lying between them. CDR1 PRHDT and CDR2 FYEKMQ come from the germline V gene (reference sequence). In nucleotides, the CDR3 is TGTGCCAGCAGCTTACACGGGAACACTGAAGCTTTCTTT. Its protein product is CASSLHGNTEAFF.

As for this clonotype: Possible read error: a much larger clone is one base away. The chain recombines TRBV7-4 with TRBJ2-7; D remains ambiguous. There are 14 residues in the CDR3. Germline CDR1 SGHVT, CDR2 SQSDAQ. CDR3 bases: TGTGCCAGCAGCTTAGCAGTCGCCACCTACGTGCAGTACTTC. Its translation: CASSLAVATYVQYF.

In this sample, this clonotype turned up many times. The rearrangement links TRBV7-2 to TRBJ1-3, with D perhaps TRBD1 (5 bases). CDR1 is SGHTA and CDR2 is FQGNSA in the germline V gene. The CDR3 totals 16 residues. V was pared by 2 bases and J by 2 bases, with 13 bases between. CDR3 DNA: TGTGCCAGCAGCTTAATCCCCGGGGGAACTGGAAACACCATATATTTT. It is translated as CASSLIPGGTGNTIYF.

This clonotype was seen many times. V is TRBV7-9 and J is TRBJ1-4, with 7 bases lining up with TRBD1. The J segment lost 0 bases and the V segment lost 5 bases, leaving 6 bases of the junction unmatched. The CDR3 consists of 16 residues. The germline CDR1 and CDR2 sequences are SEHNR and FQNEAQ (reference sequence). CDR3 in amino acids: CASSGGQTTTNEKLFF. CDR3 DNA: TGTGCCAGCAGCGGGGGACAGACAACAACTAATGAAAAACTGTTTTTT.

The rearrangement joins TRBV7-9 to TRBJ2-7, with 7 nucleotides matching TRBD1. This CDR3 has 15 amino acids. Unmatched junction bases numbered 9, after V lost 5 bases and J lost 2 bases. Germline lookup yields CDR1 SEHNR and CDR2 FQNEAQ (reference sequence). CDR3 DNA: TGTGCCAGCAGCCAAACCTCGGGACAGACCTACGAGCAGTACTTC. Translation gives CASSQTSGQTYEQYF.

The chain has TRBV18 and TRBJ1-5; 7 bases line up with TRBD1. The CDR3 sequence is 15 residues long. Germline CDR1 reads KGHSH; CDR2 reads LQKENI. Unmatched junction bases numbered 6, after V lost 4 bases and J lost 3 bases. CDR3 DNA sequence: TGTGCCAGCTCACGGACAGGTGGGATCAATCAGCCCCAGCATTTT. Protein: CASSRTGGINQPQHF.

At least ten counts were recorded for this clonotype. The chain has TRBV12-3 or TRBV12-4 and TRBJ1-5, with D maybe TRBD1 (6 bases). Trimming shortened V by 3 bases and J by 7 bases, and 16 bases separated the two germline ends. The CDR3 contains 15 residues. CDR3 sequence: CASSFGQSINQPQHF. In DNA, the CDR3 is TGTGCCAGCAGTTTCGGACAGTCGATAAACCAGCCCCAGCATTTT.

This clonotype was seen a single time. One base away lies a much larger clone, so this may be a sequencing read error. The chain is built from TRBV19 and TRBJ1-5; perhaps TRBD1 as D (6 bases). Germline-derived CDR1 and CDR2 are LNHDA and SQIVND (reference sequence). The V end was cut by 7 bases, the J end by 9 bases, with 19 bases between. This CDR3 region has 14 residues. The CDR3 DNA reads as TGTGCCAGTACTCCTCGACAGGCCCTCGGGCCCCAGCATTTT. This sequence encodes CASTPRQALGPQHF.

A note on this clonotype: At one of its ends the junction is not consistent with the germline gene, which may arise from a read error. V is TRBV15 and J is TRBJ2-3; TRBD2 matches 10 bases. CDR3 size: 16 residues. Germline V gene lookup returns CDR1 LNHNV and CDR2 YYDKDF (reference sequence). As DNA, the CDR3 is TGTGCCGCCAGCAGAGTCTTAGCGGGAGGAACAGATACGCAGTATTTT. It yields the protein CAASRVLAGGTDTQYF.

The rearrangement links TRBV7-9 to TRBJ2-5, with D possibly TRBD1 on 5 matching bases. Trimming stripped 4 bases from V and 10 bases from J, with 16 bases between. The CDR3 consists of 13 residues. From germline, CDR1 is SEHNR and CDR2 FQNEAQ (reference sequence). In nucleotides, the CDR3 is TGTGCCAGCAGCTCCGATACATACAGGTTCCAGTACTTC. Protein product: CASSSDTYRFQYF. The full variable domain, in which reference TRBV7-9 and TRBJ2-5 provide the parts outside the CDR3, is DTGVSQNPRHKITKRGQNVTFRCDPISEHNRLYWYRQTLGQGPEFLTYFQNEAQLEKSRLLSDRFSAERPKGSFSTLEIQRTEQGDSAMYLCASSSDTYRFQYFGPGTRLLVL.

The CDR3 reads CASTTVGNTIYF. DNA of the CDR3: TGTGCCAGCACGACAGTTGGAAACACCATATATTTT. This chain connects TRBV12-3 or TRBV12-4 to TRBJ1-3; the D gene is possibly TRBD1 (5 bases). This CDR3 spans 12 amino acids. With 7 bases removed from V and 3 bases from J, the gap between germline ends came to 7 bases.

The table lists this clonotype with many counts. The V gene is TRBV2, the J gene TRBJ2-6; no clear D. CDR3 size: 16 residues. V lost 9 bases and J lost 1, with 16 bases in between. Germline V gene sequence: CDR1 SNHLY, CDR2 FYNNEI. CDR3 in DNA: TGTGCCAGTTTTGGGCGGTTCCCGTCTGGGGCCAACGTCCTGACTTTC. Residues: CASFGRFPSGANVLTF.

This clonotype was found many times. A read error may account for a junction end that differs from germline. The chain joins TRBV19 to TRBJ1-4, with D possibly being TRBD1 (5 bases). CDR3 length: 14 amino acids. The germline V gene encodes CDR1 LNHDA and CDR2 SQIVND (reference sequence). CDR3 nucleotides: TGTGCCAGTAGTACCGGGGCAACTTATGAAAAACTGTTTTTT. Its translation is CASSTGATYEKLFF.

This clonotype was recorded only once. The rearrangement uses TRBV11-2 and TRBJ1-2; D unclear. Deletions cut 5 bases from V and 4 bases from J, with 14 bases between. Germline CDR1 is SGHAT and CDR2 is FQNNGV. CDR3 size: 14 residues. The CDR3 coding sequence is TGTGCCAGCAGCCCCCCGGAAGATAGCTATGGCTACACCTTC. As protein: CASSPPEDSYGYTF.

This clonotype was counted ten times or more. The gene calls are TRBV29-1 and TRBJ2-5; TRBD2 agrees at 12 bases. Losses at the gene ends were 4 bases for V and 2 bases for J; bases not matched to a gene: 2. Germline values: CDR1 SQVTM, CDR2 ANQGSEA. The CDR3 is made up of 14 amino acids. CDR3 in DNA: TGCAGCGTTGGAGGGACTAGCGGGCAAGAGACCCAGTACTTC. This encodes CSVGGTSGQETQYF.

The rearrangement uses TRBV29-1 and TRBJ1-2; TRBD1 agrees at 9 bases. The trim removed 4 bases at V and 2 bases at J, leaving 5 bases unmatched. The germline V gene has CDR1 SQVTM and CDR2 ANQGSEA. CDR3 size: 14 residues. The CDR3 spells CSVGLTGGNYGYTF. CDR3 coding DNA: TGCAGCGTTGGGTTGACAGGGGGGAACTATGGCTACACCTTC.

This clonotype was seen ten or more times. This chain connects TRBV20-1 to TRBJ1-4; possibly TRBD1 for D (6 bases). Germline CDR1 reads DFQATT; CDR2 reads SNEGSKA (reference sequence). The CDR3 spans 14 residues. Between the trimmed V and J ends, which lost 6 bases and 5 bases, there was a span of 16 bases. This CDR3 is CSAPIGQFNEKLFF. CDR3 sequence (DNA): TGCAGTGCGCCTATAGGACAGTTCAATGAAAAACTGTTTTTT.

J is TRBJ2-7 and V is TRBV20-1, with a weak D call TRBD2 (5 bases). The CDR3 is made up of 12 amino acids. Trimming left V 3 bases short and J 2 bases short, with 8 bases between. Germline V gene sequence: CDR1 DFQATT, CDR2 SNEGSKA (reference sequence). CDR3 DNA sequence: TGCAGTGCTAGTGAGGGAACCTACGAGCAGTACTTC. It is translated as CSASEGTYEQYF.

The chain recombines TRBV10-3 with TRBJ1-1; perhaps TRBD1 as D (6 bases). Germline V lookup: CDR1 ENHRY, CDR2 SYGVKD. The CDR3 contains 14 residues. Between the trimmed V and J ends, which lost 0 bases and 4 bases, there was a span of 9 bases. DNA for the CDR3: TGTGCCATCAGTGAGTCAGGGGGGAGCACTGAAGCTTTCTTT. Translation: CAISESGGSTEAFF.

This clonotype was recorded many times. DNA of the CDR3: TGTGCCAGTAGTACCTTACAGGGGGCAAGCTATGGCTACACCTTC. This codes for CASSTLQGASYGYTF. The chain couples TRBV19 to TRBJ1-2; TRBD1 matches at 9 bases. Trimming at V came to 4 bases and at J to 4 bases, leaving 7 bases not matched to a gene. Germline CDR1 is LNHDA and CDR2 is SQIVND (reference sequence). This CDR3 spans 15 amino acids.

V and J are TRBV28 and TRBJ1-5, with a possible D match to TRBD1 (6 bases). Looked up from germline, CDR1 is MDHEN and CDR2 is SYDVKM. This CDR3 spans 14 amino acids. Trimming cost V 8 bases and J 10 bases, with 21 bases left between them. Here the CDR3 reads CASRPNREEGPQHF. CDR3 bases: TGTGCCAGCCGTCCAAACAGGGAGGAGGGTCCCCAGCATTTT.

On this clonotype itself: This may arise from a read error, as a much more abundant clone is one base away. V is TRBV7-2 and J is TRBJ1-3; D uncertain. From germline, CDR1 is SGHTA and CDR2 FQGNSA. The CDR3 contains 13 residues. CDR3: CVSSLARQNTIYF. The CDR3 DNA follows: TGTGTCAGCAGCTTAGCGCGTCAGAACACCATATATTTT.

This clonotype was detected only a few times. The V gene is TRBV19, the J gene TRBJ1-3; no firm D call. The germline CDR1 and CDR2 sequences are LNHDA and SQIVND (reference sequence). Trimming took 2 bases from V and 0 from J, leaving 11 bases between them. The CDR3 sequence is 16 residues long. CDR3 sequence (DNA): TGTGCCAGTAGTATATCCGCAGGACCCTCTGGAAACACCATATATTTT. Translation gives CASSISAGPSGNTIYF. Full variable domain (outside the CDR3, taken from reference TRBV19 and TRBJ1-3): DGGITQSPKYLFRKEGQNVTLSCEQNLNHDAMYWYRQDPGQGLRLIYYSQIVNDFQKGDIAEGYSVSREKKESFPLTVTSAQKNPTAFYLCASSISAGPSGNTIYFGEGSWLTVV.